The clone carrying this T cell receptor beta chain was seen once. Trimming pared 3 bases from V and 6 bases from J, leaving 16 bases between. Per the germline V gene, CDR1 is SGDLS and CDR2 is YYNGEE. There are 15 residues in the CDR3. The record originates from a study of Ad26.COV2.S vaccination and SARS-CoV-2 variants. The treatment here: around 19 received Ad26.COV2.S at low or high dose, single or two shots; a few received placebo; per-sample allocation not given. All samples were drawn on day 63, counting from the first vaccine or placebo injection. Produced via immunoSEQ multiplex PCR; TCRdb's table is partial and in-frame only. The data contain just under 250,000 clones, roughly 90% of them singletons.

The chain carries TRBV9 and TRBJ2-1, with no clear D. The sequence was obtained from a person aged 18-60 years who received the Ad26.COV2.S COVID-19 vaccine or a placebo. This sample comprised peripheral blood, obtained in a trial of Ad26.COV2.S vaccine versus placebo. CDR3 region: CASSAFQDPLNEQFF. The CDR3 coding sequence is TGTGCCAGCAGCGCTTTCCAGGACCCACTCAATGAGCAGTTCTTC.